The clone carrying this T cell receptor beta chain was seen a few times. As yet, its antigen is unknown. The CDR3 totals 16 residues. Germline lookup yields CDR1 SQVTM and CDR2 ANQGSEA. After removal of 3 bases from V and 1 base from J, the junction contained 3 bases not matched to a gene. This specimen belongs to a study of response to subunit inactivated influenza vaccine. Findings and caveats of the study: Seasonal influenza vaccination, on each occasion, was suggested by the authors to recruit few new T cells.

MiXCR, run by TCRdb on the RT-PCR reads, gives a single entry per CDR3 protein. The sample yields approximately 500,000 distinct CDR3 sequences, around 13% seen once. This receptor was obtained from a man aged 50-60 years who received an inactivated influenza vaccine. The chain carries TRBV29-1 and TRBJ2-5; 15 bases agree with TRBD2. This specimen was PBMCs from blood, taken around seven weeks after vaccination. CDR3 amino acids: CSVDGTSGGSQETQYF. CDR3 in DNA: TGCAGCGTTGACGGGACTAGCGGGGGGTCCCAAGAGACCCAGTACTTC.